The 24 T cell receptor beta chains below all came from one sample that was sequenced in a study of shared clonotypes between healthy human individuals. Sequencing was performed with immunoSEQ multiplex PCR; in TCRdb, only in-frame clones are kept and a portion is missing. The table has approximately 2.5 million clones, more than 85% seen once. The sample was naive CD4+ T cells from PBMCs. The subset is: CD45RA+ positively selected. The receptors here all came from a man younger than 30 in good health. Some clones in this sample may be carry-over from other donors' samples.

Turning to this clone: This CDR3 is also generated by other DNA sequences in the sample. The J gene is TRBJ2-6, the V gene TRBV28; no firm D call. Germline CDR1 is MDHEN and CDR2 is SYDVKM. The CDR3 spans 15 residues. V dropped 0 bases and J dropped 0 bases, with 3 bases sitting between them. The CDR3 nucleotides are TGTGCCAGCAGTTTATGGAGCTCTGGGGCCAACGTCCTGACTTTC. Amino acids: CASSLWSSGANVLTF. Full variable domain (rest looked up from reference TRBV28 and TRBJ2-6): DVKVTQSSRYLVKRTGEKVFLECVQDMDHENMFWYRQDPGLGLRLIYFSYDVKMKEKGDIPEGYSVSREKKERFSLILESASTNQTSMYLCASSLWSSGANVLTFGAGSRLTVL.

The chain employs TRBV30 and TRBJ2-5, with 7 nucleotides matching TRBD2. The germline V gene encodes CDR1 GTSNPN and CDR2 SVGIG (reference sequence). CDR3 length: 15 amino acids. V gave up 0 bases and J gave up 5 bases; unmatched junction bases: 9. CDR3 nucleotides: TGTGCCTGGAGTGTAGGAGCGGGGAGGGTGGAGACCCAGTACTTC. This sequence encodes CAWSVGAGRVETQYF.

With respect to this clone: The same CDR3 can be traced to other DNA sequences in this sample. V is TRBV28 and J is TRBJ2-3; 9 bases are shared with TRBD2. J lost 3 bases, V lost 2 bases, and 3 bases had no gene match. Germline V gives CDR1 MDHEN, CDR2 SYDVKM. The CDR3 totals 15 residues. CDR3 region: CASSLAGGLTDTQYF. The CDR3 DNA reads TGTGCCAGCAGTTTAGCGGGAGGGCTAACAGATACGCAGTATTTT.

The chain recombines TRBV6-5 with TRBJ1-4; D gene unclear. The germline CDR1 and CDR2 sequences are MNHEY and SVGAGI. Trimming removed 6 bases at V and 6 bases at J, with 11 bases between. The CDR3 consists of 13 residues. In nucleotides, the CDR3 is TGTGCCAGCAGGTCCGGACCCGATGAAAAACTGTTTTTT. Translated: CASRSGPDEKLFF.

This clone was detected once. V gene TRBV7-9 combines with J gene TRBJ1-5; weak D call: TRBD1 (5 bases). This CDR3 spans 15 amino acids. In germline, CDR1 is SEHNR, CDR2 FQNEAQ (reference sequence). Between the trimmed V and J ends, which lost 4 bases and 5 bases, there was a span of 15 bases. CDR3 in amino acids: CASSSAGGTDQPQHF. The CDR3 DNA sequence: TGTGCCAGCAGCTCCGCAGGAGGGACCGATCAGCCCCAGCATTTT.

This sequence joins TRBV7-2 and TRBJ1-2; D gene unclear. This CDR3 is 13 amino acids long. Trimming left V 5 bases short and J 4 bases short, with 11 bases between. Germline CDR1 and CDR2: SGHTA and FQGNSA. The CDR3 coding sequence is TGTGCCAGCAGCCGAACAGTGATCTATGGCTACACCTTC. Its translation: CASSRTVIYGYTF.

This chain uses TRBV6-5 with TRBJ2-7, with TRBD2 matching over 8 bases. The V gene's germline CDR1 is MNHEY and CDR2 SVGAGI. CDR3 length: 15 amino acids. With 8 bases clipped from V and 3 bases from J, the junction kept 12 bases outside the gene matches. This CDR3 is CASGNREGLFYEQYF. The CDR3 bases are TGTGCCAGCGGGAACCGGGAGGGCCTCTTCTACGAGCAGTACTTC.

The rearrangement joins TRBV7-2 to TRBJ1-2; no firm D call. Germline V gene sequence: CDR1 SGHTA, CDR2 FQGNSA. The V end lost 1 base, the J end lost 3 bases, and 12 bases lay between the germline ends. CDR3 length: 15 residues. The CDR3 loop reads CASSLEGTPYYGYTF. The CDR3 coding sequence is TGTGCCAGCAGCTTAGAAGGAACTCCCTACTATGGCTACACCTTC.

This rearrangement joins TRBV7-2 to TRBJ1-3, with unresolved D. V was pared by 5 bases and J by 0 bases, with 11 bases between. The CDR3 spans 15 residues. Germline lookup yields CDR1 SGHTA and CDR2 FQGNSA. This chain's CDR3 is CASSLSLLSGNTIYF. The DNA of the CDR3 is TGTGCCAGCAGCCTGAGCCTCCTCTCTGGAAACACCATATATTTT.

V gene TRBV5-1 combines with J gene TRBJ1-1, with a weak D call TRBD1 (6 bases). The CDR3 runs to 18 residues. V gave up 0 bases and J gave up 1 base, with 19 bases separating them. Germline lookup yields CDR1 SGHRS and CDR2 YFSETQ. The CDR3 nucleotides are TGCGCCAGCAGCTTGGCCGGGTCGGGGGGGCGAGGGAACACTGAAGCTTTCTTT. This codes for CASSLAGSGGRGNTEAFF.

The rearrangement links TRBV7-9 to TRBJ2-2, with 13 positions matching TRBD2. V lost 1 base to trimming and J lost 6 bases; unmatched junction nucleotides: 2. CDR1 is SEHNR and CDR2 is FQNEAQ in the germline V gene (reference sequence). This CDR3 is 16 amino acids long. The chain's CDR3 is CASSLGTSGSSGELFF. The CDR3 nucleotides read TGTGCCAGCAGCTTAGGGACTAGCGGGAGTTCCGGGGAGCTGTTTTTT.

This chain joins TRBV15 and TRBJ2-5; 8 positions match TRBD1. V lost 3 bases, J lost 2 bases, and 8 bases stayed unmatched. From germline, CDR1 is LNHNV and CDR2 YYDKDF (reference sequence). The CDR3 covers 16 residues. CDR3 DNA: TGTGCCACCAGCAGTGGACAGGGTGGCGGGCAAGAGACCCAGTACTTC. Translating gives CATSSGQGGGQETQYF.

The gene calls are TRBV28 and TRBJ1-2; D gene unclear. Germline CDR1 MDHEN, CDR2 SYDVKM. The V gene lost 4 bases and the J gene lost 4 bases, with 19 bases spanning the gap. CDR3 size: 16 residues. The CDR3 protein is CASSSSLRGAFYGYTF. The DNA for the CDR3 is TGTGCCAGCAGTTCCTCTCTGAGAGGTGCTTTCTATGGCTACACCTTC.

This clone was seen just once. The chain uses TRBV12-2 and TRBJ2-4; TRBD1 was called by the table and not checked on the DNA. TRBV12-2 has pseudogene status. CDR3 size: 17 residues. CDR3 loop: CASRLDGDRLSKNIQYF. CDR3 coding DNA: TGTGCAAGTCGCTTAGATGGCGACAGACTGTCCAAAAACATTCAGTACTTC.

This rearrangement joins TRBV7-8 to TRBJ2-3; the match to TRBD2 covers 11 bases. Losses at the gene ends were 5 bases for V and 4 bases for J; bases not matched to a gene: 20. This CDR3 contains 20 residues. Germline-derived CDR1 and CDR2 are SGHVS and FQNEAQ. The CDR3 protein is CASSHSRVAGGPRTADTQYF. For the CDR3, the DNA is TGTGCCAGCAGCCACAGCAGGGTAGCGGGAGGGCCGAGAACCGCAGATACGCAGTATTTT.

The CDR3 bases are TGTGCCAGCACGAGCGGGAGACGTGACGAGCAGTACTTC. Translating gives CASTSGRRDEQYF. V usage is TRBV28 and J usage is TRBJ2-7; 8 nucleotides agree with TRBD2. This CDR3 is 13 amino acids long. Unmatched junction bases numbered 7, after V lost 7 bases and J lost 5 bases. Germline V gene data show CDR1 as MDHEN and CDR2 as SYDVKM.

The CDR3 DNA reads as TGCAGCGTTGAAGCTAGAGTCAGGGGAGACACTGAAGCTTTCTTT. This sequence encodes CSVEARVRGDTEAFF. The rearrangement uses TRBV29-1 and TRBJ1-1, with D maybe TRBD1 (6 bases). This CDR3 is built from 15 residues. V was shortened by 1 base and J by 3 bases, with 15 bases between the two germline ends. In germline, CDR1 is SQVTM, CDR2 ANQGSEA.

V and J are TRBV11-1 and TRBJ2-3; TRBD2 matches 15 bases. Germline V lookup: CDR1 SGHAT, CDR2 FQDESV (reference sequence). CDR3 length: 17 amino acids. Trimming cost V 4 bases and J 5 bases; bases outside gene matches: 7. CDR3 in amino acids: CASSSRTSGRAGDTQYF. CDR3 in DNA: TGTGCCAGCAGCTCCCGGACTAGCGGGAGGGCGGGAGATACGCAGTATTTT.

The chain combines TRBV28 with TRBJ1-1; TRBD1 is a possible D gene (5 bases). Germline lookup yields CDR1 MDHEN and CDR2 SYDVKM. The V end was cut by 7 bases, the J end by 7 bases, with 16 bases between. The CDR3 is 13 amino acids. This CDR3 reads CASKKTGLDEAFF. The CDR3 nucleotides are TGTGCCAGCAAAAAGACGGGGCTCGATGAAGCTTTCTTT.

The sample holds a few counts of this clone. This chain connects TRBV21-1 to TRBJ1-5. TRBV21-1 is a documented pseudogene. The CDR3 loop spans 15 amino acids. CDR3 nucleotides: TGTGCCAGCAGCCCCTGTCGAGGGATTCATCAGCCCCAGCATTTT. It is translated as CASSPCRGIHQPQHF.

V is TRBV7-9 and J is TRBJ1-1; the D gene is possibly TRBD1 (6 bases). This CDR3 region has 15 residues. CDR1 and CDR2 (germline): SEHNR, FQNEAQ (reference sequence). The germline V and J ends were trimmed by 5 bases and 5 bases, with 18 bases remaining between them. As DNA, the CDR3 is TGTGCCAGCAGCACCTCCGGGACAAAGAGGACTGAAGCTTTCTTT. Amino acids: CASSTSGTKRTEAFF. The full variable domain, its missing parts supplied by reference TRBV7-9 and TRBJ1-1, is DTGVSQNPRHKITKRGQNVTFRCDPISEHNRLYWYRQTLGQGPEFLTYFQNEAQLEKSRLLSDRFSAERPKGSFSTLEIQRTEQGDSAMYLCASSTSGTKRTEAFFGQGTRLTVV.

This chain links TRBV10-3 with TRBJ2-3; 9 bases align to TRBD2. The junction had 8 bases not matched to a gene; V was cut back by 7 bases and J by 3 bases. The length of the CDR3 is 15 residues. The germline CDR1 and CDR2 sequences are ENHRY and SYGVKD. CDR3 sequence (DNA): TGTGCCATCAAAGACGCGGGAGGGCCTACAGATACGCAGTATTTT. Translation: CAIKDAGGPTDTQYF.

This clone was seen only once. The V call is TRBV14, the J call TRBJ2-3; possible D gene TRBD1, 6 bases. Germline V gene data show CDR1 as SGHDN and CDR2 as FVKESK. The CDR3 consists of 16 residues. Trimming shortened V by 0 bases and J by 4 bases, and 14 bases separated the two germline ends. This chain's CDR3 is CASSQDRRRQADTQYF. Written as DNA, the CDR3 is TGTGCCAGCAGCCAAGATAGGCGACGACAGGCAGATACGCAGTATTTT.

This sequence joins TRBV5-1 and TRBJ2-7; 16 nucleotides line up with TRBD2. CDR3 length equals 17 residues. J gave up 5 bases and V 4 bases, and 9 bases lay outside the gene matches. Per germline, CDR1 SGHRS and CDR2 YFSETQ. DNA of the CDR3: TGCGCCAGCAGCCGAGGGACTAGCGGGAGGGCCGGTCACGAGCAGTACTTC. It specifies CASSRGTSGRAGHEQYF.